This TCR beta chain was obtained from a study of blood T cells in healthy people across ages (dated by TCRdb to between 2014 and 2017). About the full investigation: In model experiments, template switching captured roughly one uniquely barcoded TCR beta cDNA molecule for every two T cells. To track age-related changes in TCR beta repertoire diversity, the study relied on deep sequencing normalized with unique cDNA molecular identifiers. Four age groups were formed from the donors: young (average approximately 15 years), middle-aged (roughly 38), aged (more than 55) and long-lived (more than 75). To avoid experimental bias, donors of different ages were randomly spread across the sequencing lanes. The study analyzed two additional independent replicas of 1 million unique cDNA reads from the same blood draw for two donors, one aged 18 to 30 and one aged 80 or older. What the work shows at the level of the full study, not this receptor alone: Conclusive comparison of naive and antigen-experienced compartments was prevented by the profiling of bulk unsorted PBMCs. As age increased, observed TCR beta diversity per million T cells dropped in a roughly linear way, and a significant reduction was already evident by age about 40. Estimates of total diversity from one million sequenced T cells were regarded as lower bounds and underestimates. Because the CMV infection status of the donors was unknown, age-related changes in expanded clonotypes may potentially have been confounded. The long-lived group showed more naive CD4+ T cells, fewer expanded clones and increased TCR diversity than the aged group, suggesting age selection. The percentage of naive T cells measured by flow cytometry correlated strongly with observed TCR beta diversity.

Donors were a few dozen systemically healthy Caucasian individuals from Russia aged roughly 6 to 90 years. About 9.8 milliliters of peripheral blood were drawn from each donor into EDTA-treated Vacutainer tubes. PBMCs were isolated by Ficoll-Paque density-gradient centrifugation, with at least 6 million obtained per sample. Total RNA was extracted from PBMCs with Trizol reagent, with at least 6 micrograms obtained per sample. For every donor, an aliquot of PBMCs went through flow cytometry to measure the percentages of naive CD45RAhigh/CD27high T cells. The germline V gene encodes CDR1 ENHRY and CDR2 SYGVKD. Its CDR3 holds 14 amino acids, cysteine through phenylalanine. Only CDR3 DNA is held: 42 bases, read in frame from base 1. The germline ends are 10 bases apart after V is trimmed by 4 bases and J by 6 bases. This clonotype was recorded a few times. What this receptor recognizes is not known. Per-base quality was not reported, and no clone a single base away is much larger than it.

Libraries were built with 5' RACE. Reads for this sample came from an Illumina HiSeq 2500. A second 7 to 11 cycle PCR used a sample-barcoded 5' primer and a J-beta primer mix. A unique molecular identifier was introduced onto each TCR beta cDNA molecule by a template-switch 5' adaptor carrying 12 random nucleotides. At least 3 million CDR3-containing paired-end reads were obtained from each sample. All of the RNA was converted into first-strand cDNA using the Mint cDNA synthesis kit, with a TRBC-specific oligonucleotide serving as the primer. All cDNA was treated with uracil-DNA glycosylase and then went through a first 18-cycle PCR with the universal primers M1SS and BC2_uni_R. As for how the authors treated the data: Normalization of each sample was performed by random selection of 1 million high-quality reads, each carrying a distinct molecular identifier. Instead of being binned into consensus sequences, reads with shared molecular identifiers were discarded. MiTCR, run with a Q25 quality threshold and the strictest error-elimination algorithm, handled CDR3 identification, clonotype clustering and error correction. A nonparametric unseen species model using Euler transformation provided a lower-bound estimate of total TCR beta diversity. TCRdb took the public reads, trimmed them with fastp at Q25, ran MiXCR for clone calling and kept in-frame beta chains. Each record represents a unique CDR3 protein, reported with the most common genes and DNA among its rows. The V and J calls and clone size are TCRdb's, not the authors'. The sample profile shows around 1.1 million distinct CDR3 sequences; 35% to 45% of them were found once. The top ten constitute roughly 14% of the sample.

The sample taken for sequencing was blood. The clonotype comes from a man younger than 35 in good health. The chain is assembled from TRBV10-3 and TRBJ1-6, with an unclear D gene assignment. The DNA sequence is TGTGCCATCAGTGGGGTAGGAGTTAATTCACCCCTCCACTTT. Its product reads: CAISGVGVNSPLHF.